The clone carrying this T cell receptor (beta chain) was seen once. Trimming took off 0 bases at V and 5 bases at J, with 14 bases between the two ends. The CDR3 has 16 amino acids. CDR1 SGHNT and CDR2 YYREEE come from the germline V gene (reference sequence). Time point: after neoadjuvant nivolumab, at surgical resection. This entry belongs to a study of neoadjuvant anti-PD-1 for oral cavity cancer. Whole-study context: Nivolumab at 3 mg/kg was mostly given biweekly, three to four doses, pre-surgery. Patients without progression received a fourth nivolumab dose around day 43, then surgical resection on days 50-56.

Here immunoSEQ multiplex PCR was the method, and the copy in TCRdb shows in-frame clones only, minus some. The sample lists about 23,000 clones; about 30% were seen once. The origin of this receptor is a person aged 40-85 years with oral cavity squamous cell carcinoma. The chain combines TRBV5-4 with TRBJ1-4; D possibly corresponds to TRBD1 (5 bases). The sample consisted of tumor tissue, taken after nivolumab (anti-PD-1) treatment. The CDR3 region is CASSLESGTGNEKLFF. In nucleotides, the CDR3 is TGTGCCAGCAGCTTGGAATCCGGGACGGGAAATGAAAAACTGTTTTTT.